This T cell receptor (beta chain) appears in the sequencing data of a study of blood T cell repertoires in COVID-19. Study-level information: There were acute and convalescent COVID-19 samples, and they came from the United States, Italy and Spain. PBMCs, B-cell-depleted T cells, or T cells were the source of the cDNA or gDNA that made up the material.

Cohort placement rested on clinical history that participants reported themselves. Original handling: Quantification of nucleated cells was approximated via reference gene primer amplification. Profiled with immunoSEQ multiplex PCR; TCRdb holds only in-frame clones, not every one. The V and J calls and clone size are taken from that table; D and trimming were inferred from the DNA. The sample lists about 270,000 clones, 80% to 90% occurring once. The CDR3 spans 16 residues. J was trimmed by 0 bases and V by 7 bases; bases with no gene match: 4. Germline V gives CDR1 LNHDA, CDR2 SQIVND (reference sequence).

Specimen: PBMCs or T cells enriched from blood (not recorded which). The rearrangement links TRBV19 to TRBJ2-1; TRBD2 matches 12 bases. This sequence was found in a woman aged 30 to 39 with acute COVID-19. CDR3 DNA sequence: TGTGCCAGTACCGGACTAGCGGGGAGCTCCTACAATGAGCAGTTCTTC. Amino acids: CASTGLAGSSYNEQFF. Full variable domain (remainder filled in from reference TRBV19 and TRBJ2-1): DGGITQSPKYLFRKEGQNVTLSCEQNLNHDAMYWYRQDPGQGLRLIYYSQIVNDFQKGDIAEGYSVSREKKESFPLTVTSAQKNPTAFYLCASTGLAGSSYNEQFFGPGTRLTVL.